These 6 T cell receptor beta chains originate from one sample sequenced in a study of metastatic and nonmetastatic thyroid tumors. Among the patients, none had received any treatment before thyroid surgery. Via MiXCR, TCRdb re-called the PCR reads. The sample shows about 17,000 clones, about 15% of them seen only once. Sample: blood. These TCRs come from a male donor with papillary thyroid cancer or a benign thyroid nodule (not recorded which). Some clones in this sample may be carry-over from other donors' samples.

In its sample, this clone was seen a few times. CDR3: CASTPGQGIYEQYF. The DNA of the CDR3 is TGTGCCAGTACCCCGGGACAGGGAATCTACGAGCAGTACTTC. The V call is TRBV19, the J call TRBJ2-7; 9 bases match TRBD1. V was clipped by 7 bases and J by 3 bases; unmatched bases: 7. This CDR3 contains 14 residues. Germline V gene sequence: CDR1 LNHDA, CDR2 SQIVND (reference sequence).

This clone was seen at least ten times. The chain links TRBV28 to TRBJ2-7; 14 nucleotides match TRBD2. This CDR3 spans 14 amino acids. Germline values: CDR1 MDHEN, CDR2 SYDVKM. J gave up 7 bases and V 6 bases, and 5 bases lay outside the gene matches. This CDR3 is CASSQGLAGVEQYF. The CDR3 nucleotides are TGTGCCAGCAGCCAGGGACTAGCGGGAGTTGAGCAGTACTTC.

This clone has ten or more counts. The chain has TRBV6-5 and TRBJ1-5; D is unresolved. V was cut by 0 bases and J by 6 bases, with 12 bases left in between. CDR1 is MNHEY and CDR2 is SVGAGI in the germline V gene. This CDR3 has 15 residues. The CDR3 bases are TGTGCCAGCAGTTACTCCAGCCGGATCCGTCAGCCCCAGCATTTT. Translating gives CASSYSSRIRQPQHF.

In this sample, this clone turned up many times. The CDR3 sequence: CASSKGGGSQPQHF. Here the CDR3 DNA reads TGTGCCAGCAGTAAGGGGGGGGGTTCTCAGCCCCAGCATTTT. This chain connects TRBV3-1 to TRBJ1-5; a weak D match, TRBD1 (6 bases). Germline CDR1 LGHDT, CDR2 YNNKEL (reference sequence). The CDR3 has 14 amino acids. With 6 bases removed from V and 6 bases from J, the gap between germline ends came to 15 bases.

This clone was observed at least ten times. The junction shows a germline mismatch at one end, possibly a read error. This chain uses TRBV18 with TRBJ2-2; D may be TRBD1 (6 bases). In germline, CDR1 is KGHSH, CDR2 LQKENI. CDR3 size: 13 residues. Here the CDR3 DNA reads TGTGCCAGCTCGCAGGGGAACGCCGGGGAGCTGTTTTTT. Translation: CASSQGNAGELFF.

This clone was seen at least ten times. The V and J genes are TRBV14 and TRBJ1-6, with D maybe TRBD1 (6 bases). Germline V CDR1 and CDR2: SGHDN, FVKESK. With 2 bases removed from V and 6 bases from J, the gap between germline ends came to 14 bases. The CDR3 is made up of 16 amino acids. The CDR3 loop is CASSQSTGTVNSPLHF. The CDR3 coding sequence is TGTGCCAGCAGCCAATCCACAGGGACGGTTAATTCACCCCTCCACTTT.